One sample yielded the 19 T cell receptor beta chains listed below, sequenced in a study of CD8 T cells in ankylosing spondylitis. MiXCR, run by TCRdb on the 5' RACE reads, gives a single entry per CDR3 protein. The top ten hold around 16% of the sample, which has almost 400,000 distinct CDR3 sequences, approximately 20% seen once. Study-level findings and limits: A motif in TCR beta, a set of under ten highly homologous variants, appeared characteristic of ankylosing spondylitis blood.

Antigens of these TCRs are unknown. Sample: blood, either unsorted or a sorted T cell fraction (not recorded which). All receptors derive from a male donor with ankylosing spondylitis.

The chain combines TRBV11-3 with TRBJ2-1; 10 bases agree with TRBD2. Germline V gene data show CDR1 as SGHNT and CDR2 as YENEEA. The CDR3 is made up of 16 amino acids. The J segment lost 4 bases and the V segment lost 5 bases, leaving 8 bases of the junction unmatched. For the CDR3, the DNA is TGTGCCAGCAGCGTAGGGTCTAGCGGGAGATACAATGAGCAGTTCTTC. It encodes CASSVGSSGRYNEQFF.

This clonotype was found a few times. The chain recombines TRBV5-4 with TRBJ2-3, with TRBD2 matching 7 bases. Germline trimming cut 0 bases from V and 7 bases from J; bases unmatched to any gene: 8. Germline loops: CDR1 SGHNT, CDR2 YYREEE (reference sequence). CDR3 length equals 15 residues. CDR3 amino acids: CASSLGGRAGYTQYF. In DNA, the CDR3 is TGTGCCAGCAGCTTGGGAGGGAGGGCCGGGTATACGCAGTATTTT. The complete variable domain, with remaining parts taken from reference TRBV5-4 and TRBJ2-3, reads ETGVTQSPTHLIKTRGQQVTLRCSSQSGHNTVSWYQQALGQGPQFIFQYYREEENGRGNFPPRFSGLQFPNYSSELNVNALELDDSALYLCASSLGGRAGYTQYFGPGTRLTVL.

The rearrangement uses TRBV5-1 and TRBJ2-1; TRBD1 matches at 8 bases. Germline CDR1 SGHRS, CDR2 YFSETQ. V was clipped by 4 bases and J by 5 bases; unmatched bases: 5. The CDR3 is 14 amino acids. CDR3 bases: TGCGCCAGCAGCGCCCAGGGGGCGCACAATGAGCAGTTCTTC. As protein: CASSAQGAHNEQFF.

The rearrangement uses TRBV27 and TRBJ2-1; no reliable D call. With 3 bases removed from V and 7 bases from J, the gap between germline ends came to 7 bases. The CDR3 totals 12 residues. Per germline, CDR1 MNHEY and CDR2 SMNVEV (reference sequence). CDR3 sequence reads: CASSFSRNEQFF. CDR3 nucleotide sequence: TGTGCCAGCAGTTTTAGCAGGAATGAGCAGTTCTTC.

This clonotype was recorded at least ten times. The chain carries TRBV7-9 and TRBJ2-3; D is ambiguous. Germline-derived CDR1 and CDR2 are SEHNR and FQNEAQ (reference sequence). There are 14 residues in the CDR3. V was pared by 2 bases and J by 0 bases, with 6 bases between. The CDR3 bases are TGTGCCAGCAGCTTAAGTTTGAGCACAGATACGCAGTATTTT. Translation: CASSLSLSTDTQYF.

This clonotype appeared many times. The V and J genes are TRBV7-2 and TRBJ2-3; unclear D gene. The germline V and J ends were trimmed by 2 bases and 6 bases, with 9 bases remaining between them. Per germline, CDR1 SGHTA and CDR2 FQGNSA. This CDR3 comprises 13 residues. The DNA of the CDR3 is TGTGCCAGCAGCTTATCGTTTGGTGATACGCAGTATTTT. Translating gives CASSLSFGDTQYF.

The chain employs TRBV2 and TRBJ2-7; 7 bases fit TRBD1. V lost 1 base to trimming and J lost 3 bases; unmatched junction nucleotides: 3. Germline V lookup: CDR1 SNHLY, CDR2 FYNNEI. The CDR3 totals 14 residues. CDR3 DNA sequence: TGTGCCAGCAGTGAAGGGCAGGGGGACTACGAGCAGTACTTC. This sequence encodes CASSEGQGDYEQYF.

This chain's CDR3 is CASSLEQITDTQYF. The CDR3 nucleotides read TGCGCCAGCAGCTTGGAGCAGATCACAGATACGCAGTATTTT. V usage is TRBV5-1 and J usage is TRBJ2-3; D call uncertain. CDR3 size: 14 residues. V lost 0 bases to trimming and J lost 2 bases, with 7 bases between them. Germline CDR1 reads SGHRS; CDR2 reads YFSETQ.

This clonotype was found a few times. This chain joins TRBV11-2 and TRBJ2-6, with D uncertain. CDR1 is SGHAT, CDR2 FQNNGV, per germline. Trimming left V 0 bases short and J 0 bases short, with 9 bases between. CDR3 length: 17 residues. The chain's CDR3 is CASSLDRVGSGANVLTF. The CDR3 region has the DNA TGTGCCAGCAGCTTAGATCGGGTAGGCTCTGGGGCCAACGTCCTGACTTTC.

The chain is built from TRBV24-1 and TRBJ1-5; D gene uncertain. CDR1 and CDR2 from the germline V gene are KGHDR and SFDVKD. Trimming removed 1 base at V and 1 base at J, with 13 bases between. The CDR3 loop spans 17 amino acids. CDR3 loop: CATSDFGRYDSNQPQHF. CDR3 sequence (DNA): TGTGCCACCAGTGATTTCGGTCGGTACGACAGCAATCAGCCCCAGCATTTT.

This clonotype came up once. This chain's CDR3 is CASITLAGGPHEQYF. The CDR3 DNA follows: TGTGCCAGCATTACACTAGCGGGAGGGCCCCACGAGCAGTACTTC. This chain connects TRBV7-9 to TRBJ2-7, with 13 bases identical to TRBD2. The CDR3 runs 15 residues. J gave up 5 bases and V 7 bases, and 8 bases lay outside the gene matches. Germline loops: CDR1 SEHNR, CDR2 FQNEAQ (reference sequence).

This clonotype was picked up a small number of times. V and J are TRBV19 and TRBJ2-3; D gene unclear. CDR3 size: 10 residues. Germline CDR1 LNHDA, CDR2 SQIVND (reference sequence). V shed 8 bases and J shed 5 bases, with 5 bases lying between them. The CDR3 nucleotides read TGTGCCAGTGGGCTAGATACGCAGTATTTT. Its protein is CASGLDTQYF.

This clonotype was found many times. The chain recombines TRBV29-1 with TRBJ2-5, with D possibly being TRBD1 (6 bases). The V and J ends lost 7 bases and 2 bases respectively, with 26 bases between them. This CDR3 spans 17 amino acids. The germline CDR1 and CDR2 sequences are SQVTM and ANQGSEA. The CDR3 is CSGAREIQGPIQETQYF. As DNA, the CDR3 is TGCAGCGGGGCCCGGGAAATACAGGGACCTATTCAAGAGACCCAGTACTTC.

This rearrangement joins TRBV12-3 or TRBV12-4 to TRBJ2-1, with D possibly being TRBD2 (6 bases). The V end lost 8 bases, the J end lost 3 bases, and 8 bases lay between the germline ends. The CDR3 loop spans 12 amino acids. CDR3 DNA sequence: TGTGCCAGCCGGCGGGGCTACAATGAGCAGTTCTTC. This translates into CASRRGYNEQFF.

This clonotype came up a few times. The chain uses TRBV20-1 and TRBJ2-3; D not resolved. Germline CDR1 is DFQATT and CDR2 is SNEGSKA (reference sequence). This CDR3 is built from 11 residues. V lost 7 bases and J 5 bases, leaving 10 bases between the germline ends. The CDR3 region has the DNA TGCAGTGGGCTTCCGGTAGATACGCAGTATTTT. It translates to CSGLPVDTQYF.

The rearrangement links TRBV10-3 to TRBJ2-7; D call uncertain. V was pared by 0 bases and J by 2 bases, with 11 bases between. This CDR3 is 15 amino acids long. Germline V CDR1 and CDR2: ENHRY, SYGVKD. For the CDR3, the DNA is TGTGCCATCAGTGAGTCCTTCGTCGATGCCTACGAGCAGTACTTC. This translates into CAISESFVDAYEQYF.

V gene TRBV2 combines with J gene TRBJ2-4; 8 nucleotides align to TRBD1. This CDR3 is built from 16 residues. Germline trimming cut 6 bases from V and 7 bases from J; bases unmatched to any gene: 14. CDR1 and CDR2 (germline): SNHLY, FYNNEI. The CDR3 here is CASSATAGQGLNIQYF. As DNA, the CDR3 is TGTGCCAGCAGCGCCACCGCTGGACAGGGATTGAACATTCAGTACTTC.

The rearrangement links TRBV27 to TRBJ2-3; 7 nucleotides agree with TRBD2. V trimming: 6 bases; J trimming: 3 bases; junction bases outside the gene matches: 15. The CDR3 is 17 amino acids. Germline loops: CDR1 MNHEY, CDR2 SMNVEV (reference sequence). CDR3 sequence: CASSRFGELAETDTQYF. As DNA, the CDR3 is TGTGCCAGCAGCCGATTTGGGGAGCTAGCGGAAACAGATACGCAGTATTTT.

In this sample, this clonotype turned up once. The chain employs TRBV28 and TRBJ1-5; possible D gene TRBD1, 6 bases. Trimming stripped 6 bases from V and 4 bases from J, with 13 bases between. The length of the CDR3 is 14 residues. Germline V gives CDR1 MDHEN, CDR2 SYDVKM. The CDR3 reads CASSKTGNNQPQHF. The CDR3 nucleotides are TGTGCCAGCAGCAAAACAGGGAATAATCAGCCCCAGCATTTT.